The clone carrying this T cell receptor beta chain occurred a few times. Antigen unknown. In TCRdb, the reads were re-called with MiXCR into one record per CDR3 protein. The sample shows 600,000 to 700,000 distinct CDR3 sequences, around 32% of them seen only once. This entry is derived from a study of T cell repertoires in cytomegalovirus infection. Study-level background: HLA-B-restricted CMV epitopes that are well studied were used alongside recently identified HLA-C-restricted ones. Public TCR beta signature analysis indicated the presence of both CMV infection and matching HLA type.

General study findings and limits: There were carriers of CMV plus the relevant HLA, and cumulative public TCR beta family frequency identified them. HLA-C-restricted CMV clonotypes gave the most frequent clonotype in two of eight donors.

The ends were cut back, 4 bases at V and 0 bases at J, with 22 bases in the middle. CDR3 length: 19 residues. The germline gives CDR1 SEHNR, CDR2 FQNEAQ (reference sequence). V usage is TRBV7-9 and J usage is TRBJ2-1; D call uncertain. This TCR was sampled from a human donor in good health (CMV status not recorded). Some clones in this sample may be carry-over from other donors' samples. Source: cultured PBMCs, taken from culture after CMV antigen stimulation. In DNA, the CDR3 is TGTGCCAGCAGCTCACAAGGTCTTGGACGCACCCACTCCTACAATGAGCAGTTCTTC. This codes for CASSSQGLGRTHSYNEQFF.